The clone carrying this TCR beta chain appeared a few times. This sample is drawn from a study of blood T cell repertoires in COVID-19. Study as a whole: Acute-phase and convalescent COVID-19 samples originated in the United States, Italy and Spain. From T cells, B-cell-depleted T cells, or PBMCs came the material, which was cDNA or gDNA.

CDR1 and CDR2 from the germline V gene are LNHDA and SQIVND (reference sequence). The junction had 4 bases not matched to a gene; V was cut back by 4 bases and J by 2 bases. The CDR3 is 15 amino acids. Study processing details: Estimation of nucleated cell counts relied on the amplification of reference gene primers. Clones were sequenced by immunoSEQ multiplex PCR, and TCRdb holds only the in-frame ones, with some missing. That table supplies the V and J calls and clone size; D and trimming were determined from the DNA. The table lists around 340,000 clones, around 83% of them singletons. This TCR was sampled from a man under 40 with active or convalescent COVID-19. The chain joins TRBV19 to TRBJ1-1; 10 bases agree with TRBD1. The sample comprised peripheral blood. The CDR3: CASSTRQGANTEAFF. DNA of the CDR3: TGTGCCAGTAGTACAAGACAGGGGGCAAACACTGAAGCTTTCTTT.